This is a list of T cell receptor beta chains from one sample in a study of shared clonotypes between healthy human individuals. Here immunoSEQ multiplex PCR was the method, and the copy in TCRdb shows in-frame clones only, minus some. This sample yields around 2,000,000 clones, of which about 94% are seen a single time; 1.2% belongs to the top ten. The sequenced sample consisted of naive CD8+ T cells sorted from blood. Source of these receptors: a young man in good health. Both conserved end residues are part of each CDR3. The D gene is left open where the match is weak. Expanded clones are given a class, and other clones once, few, many or no size at all.

V,J,length,D,size,CDR3,DNA
TRBV11-2,TRBJ1-1,14,-,-,CASSLGGMNTEAFF,TGTGCCAGCAGCTTAGGTGGTATGAACACTGAAGCTTTCTTT
TRBV27,TRBJ1-2,15,TRBD1,-,CASRTGGPLPYGYTF,TGTGCCAGCAGGACAGGGGGACCTCTGCCCTATGGCTACACCTTC
TRBV9,TRBJ2-1,14,TRBD2,-,CASSLGTRGDEQFF,TGTGCCAGCAGCCTTGGGACTAGGGGCGATGAGCAGTTCTTC
TRBV5-1,TRBJ1-4,14,TRBD1,-,CASSLTGGYEKLFF,TGCGCCAGCAGCTTGACAGGGGGCTATGAAAAACTGTTTTTT
TRBV7-9,TRBJ2-1,13,TRBD1,-,CASKGASYNEQFF,TGTGCCAGCAAGGGGGCTTCCTACAATGAGCAGTTCTTC
TRBV28,TRBJ2-1,13,TRBD1,once,CASRTGDLDEQFF,TGTGCCAGCCGGACAGGGGATTTGGATGAGCAGTTCTTC
TRBV2,TRBJ2-7,15,-,-,CASSEHPSWAYEQYF,TGTGCCAGCAGTGAACACCCCTCGTGGGCCTACGAGCAGTACTTC
TRBV5-6,TRBJ1-3,14,-,-,CASSLGGSGNTIYF,TGTGCCAGCAGCTTAGGGGGCTCTGGAAACACCATATATTTT
TRBV5-1,TRBJ2-7,12,-,-,CASSLYSYEQYF,TGCGCCAGCAGCTTGTATTCCTACGAGCAGTACTTC
TRBV7-9,TRBJ1-3,15,TRBD1,-,CASSLLTGGGNTIYF,TGTGCCAGCAGCTTACTCACAGGGGGTGGAAACACCATATATTTT
TRBV9,TRBJ1-1,13,-,-,CASNNGVNTEAFF,TGTGCCAGCAACAATGGAGTGAACACTGAAGCTTTCTTT
TRBV29-1,TRBJ2-7,13,TRBD1,-,CSVNTGGSYEQYF,TGCAGCGTTAATACAGGGGGCTCCTACGAGCAGTACTTC
TRBV27,TRBJ1-5,14,-,-,CASSLVRGYQPQHF,TGTGCCAGCAGTTTAGTGAGGGGTTATCAGCCCCAGCATTTT
TRBV6-5,TRBJ2-5,15,-,-,CASSHRQRGTETQYF,TGTGCCAGCAGCCACAGACAAAGGGGTACGGAGACCCAGTACTTC
TRBV11-2,TRBJ1-4,14,-,-,CASSLRATNEKLFF,TGTGCCAGCAGCTTACGTGCAACTAATGAAAAACTGTTTTTT
TRBV28,TRBJ2-3,13,TRBD1,once,CASSRQGSDTQYF,TGTGCCAGCAGTCGACAGGGTTCAGATACGCAGTATTTT
TRBV7-6,TRBJ2-2,12,-,-,CASSRGTGELFF,TGTGCCAGCAGCCGCGGGACCGGGGAGCTGTTTTTT
TRBV30,TRBJ2-7,13,-,-,CAWSKQRFYEQYF,TGTGCCTGGAGTAAACAGCGATTTTACGAGCAGTACTTC
TRBV7-9,TRBJ2-5,16,TRBD1,-,CASSLGVGDSQETQYF,TGTGCCAGCAGCTTAGGGGTAGGGGACAGCCAAGAGACCCAGTACTTC
TRBV19,TRBJ1-1,14,-,once,CASSSHTLKTEAFF,TGTGCCAGTAGTTCTCACACCCTTAAGACTGAAGCTTTCTTT
TRBV19,TRBJ2-2,18,TRBD2,-,CASSLLAGEGFGAGELFF,TGTGCCAGTAGTTTACTAGCGGGAGAAGGGTTTGGGGCCGGGGAGCTGTTTTTT
TRBV7-9,TRBJ2-2,13,-,-,CASSWTNTGELFF,TGTGCCAGCAGTTGGACGAACACCGGGGAGCTGTTTTTT
TRBV6-5,TRBJ2-7,13,TRBD1,-,CASSSDREYEQYF,TGTGCCAGCAGTTCGGACAGGGAATACGAGCAGTACTTC
TRBV5-4,TRBJ2-7,13,-,-,CASSEDSPYEQYF,TGTGCCAGCAGCGAGGACAGTCCCTACGAGCAGTACTTC
TRBV7-9,TRBJ2-7,14,TRBD1,-,CASNTGTGTYEQYF,TGTGCCAGCAATACCGGGACAGGGACCTACGAGCAGTACTTC
TRBV7-6,TRBJ2-5,14,-,-,CASSYDWVGETQYF,TGTGCCAGCAGTTACGACTGGGTCGGGGAGACCCAGTACTTC
TRBV9,TRBJ2-2,13,-,-,CASSAQKTGELFF,TGTGCCAGCAGCGCCCAGAAGACCGGGGAGCTGTTTTTT
TRBV7-8,TRBJ1-1,14,-,-,CASSLVSGYGEAFF,TGTGCCAGCAGCTTAGTCTCCGGGTACGGTGAAGCTTTCTTT
TRBV7-9,TRBJ2-5,15,TRBD1,-,CASSPGTGSVETQYF,TGTGCCAGCAGCCCCGGGACAGGGTCGGTGGAGACCCAGTACTTC
TRBV13,TRBJ2-5,15,-,-,CASSLVRVSPETQYF,TGTGCCAGCAGCTTAGTCAGGGTGTCGCCGGAGACCCAGTACTTC
TRBV30,TRBJ2-5,12,-,-,CAWSVWGETQYF,TGTGCCTGGAGTGTATGGGGAGAGACCCAGTACTTC
TRBV5-1,TRBJ2-3,17,-,-,CASSLEWWQGGTDTQYF,TGCGCCAGCAGCTTGGAGTGGTGGCAGGGGGGGACAGATACGCAGTATTTT
TRBV5-6,TRBJ1-2,14,TRBD1,-,CASSPGTGNYGYTF,TGTGCCAGCAGCCCCGGGACAGGGAACTATGGCTACACCTTC
TRBV14,TRBJ1-2,16,TRBD1,-,CASSQPGAQGWQGYTF,TGTGCCAGCAGCCAACCGGGAGCACAGGGGTGGCAAGGCTACACCTTC
TRBV10-3,TRBJ1-2,16,TRBD1,-,CAISESGTGGVYGYTF,TGTGCCATCAGTGAGTCCGGGACAGGGGGCGTCTATGGCTACACCTTC
TRBV6-5,TRBJ2-7,14,-,-,CASSIRGDVYEQYF,TGTGCCAGCAGTATTCGGGGCGATGTCTACGAGCAGTACTTC
TRBV11-2,TRBJ2-1,14,-,-,CASSFYQSYNEQFF,TGTGCCAGCAGCTTCTACCAGTCCTACAATGAGCAGTTCTTC
TRBV19,TRBJ1-6,14,TRBD1,-,CASSDRDYNSPLHF,TGTGCCAGTAGTGACAGGGACTATAATTCACCCCTCCACTTT
TRBV7-2,TRBJ2-3,17,TRBD2,-,CASQGREEPYFTDTQYF,TGTGCCTCCCAAGGGCGGGAGGAGCCCTACTTCACAGATACGCAGTATTTT
TRBV9,TRBJ2-1,15,-,-,CASSVGGIGYNEQFF,TGTGCCAGCAGCGTTGGCGGGATCGGCTACAATGAGCAGTTCTTC
TRBV7-2,TRBJ2-5,15,TRBD1,-,CASSTPDRFGETQYF,TGTGCCAGCAGCACCCCGGACAGGTTCGGTGAGACCCAGTACTTC
TRBV5-1,TRBJ2-6,15,TRBD1,-,CASSSTGSGANVLTF,TGCGCCAGCAGCTCGACAGGGTCTGGGGCCAACGTCCTGACTTTC
TRBV7-8,TRBJ2-7,16,TRBD2,-,CASSPISGGTLYEQYF,TGTGCCAGCAGCCCGATTAGCGGGGGGACTCTCTACGAGCAGTACTTC
TRBV13,TRBJ2-7,13,-,-,CASSLGRSYEQYF,TGTGCCAGCAGCTTAGGACGTTCCTACGAGCAGTACTTC
TRBV4-3,TRBJ2-1,17,-,-,CASSLLIGLARSDEQFF,TGCGCCAGCAGCCTCCTCATCGGGCTAGCGAGGTCGGATGAGCAGTTCTTC
TRBV4-1,TRBJ2-7,13,-,few,CASSQAHIGEQYF,TGCGCCAGCAGCCAAGCCCATATCGGGGAGCAGTACTTC
TRBV18,TRBJ2-7,16,-,-,CASSPPVPGDFREQYF,TGTGCCAGCTCACCACCAGTTCCAGGCGATTTTCGGGAGCAGTACTTC
TRBV5-6,TRBJ2-7,13,-,-,CASSSPTAYEQYF,TGTGCCAGCAGCTCCCCTACAGCCTACGAGCAGTACTTC
TRBV10-2,TRBJ1-5,14,TRBD1,-,CARGTDQNHQPQHF,TGCGCCAGGGGGACAGACCAAAACCATCAGCCCCAGCATTTT
TRBV4-3,TRBJ2-7,9,-,-,CARAYEQYF,TGCGCCCGTGCCTACGAGCAGTACTTC
TRBV27,TRBJ2-1,15,TRBD2,-,CASTTGTSAFHEQFF,TGTGCCAGCACCACCGGGACTAGCGCTTTCCATGAGCAGTTCTTC
TRBV4-1,TRBJ2-7,17,TRBD1,-,CASSHPRHGTGSYEQYF,TGCGCCAGCAGCCACCCGAGACACGGGACAGGGTCCTACGAGCAGTACTTC
TRBV4-1,TRBJ2-7,13,-,once,CASSPTTYYEQYF,TGCGCCAGCAGCCCCACAACATACTACGAGCAGTACTTC
TRBV7-6,TRBJ2-7,16,TRBD2,-,CASSSGLAGAGIEQYF,TGTGCCAGCAGCTCGGGACTAGCGGGAGCCGGCATCGAGCAGTACTTC
TRBV30,TRBJ1-2,11,-,few,CASTPGDGYTF,TGTGCCTCCACACCTGGGGATGGCTACACCTTC
TRBV19,TRBJ2-7,15,-,-,CASSGAAGETYEQYF,TGTGCCAGTAGTGGGGCGGCAGGTGAAACCTACGAGCAGTACTTC
TRBV5-4,TRBJ2-3,15,TRBD1,-,CASSFLTGGADTQYF,TGTGCCAGCAGCTTCTTGACAGGGGGCGCAGATACGCAGTATTTT
TRBV28,TRBJ1-3,15,-,-,CASSLFQGKGNTIYF,TGTGCCAGCAGTTTATTTCAGGGAAAAGGAAACACCATATATTTT
TRBV11-1,TRBJ1-2,13,-,-,CASSPTTNYGYTF,TGTGCCAGCAGCCCAACAACTAACTATGGCTACACCTTC